One and the same sample provided the 9 T cell receptor beta chains below, sequenced in a study of blood T cell repertoires in COVID-19. The method was immunoSEQ multiplex PCR; TCRdb's version includes in-frame clones alone and lacks a portion of them. The sample consists of hundreds of thousands of clones, 85% to 90% of them appearing once. Sequencing was performed on PBMCs or T cells enriched from blood (not recorded which). The receptor source for this set is a man younger than 45 who had recovered from COVID-19.

V gene TRBV3-1 (or the pseudogene TRBV3-2) combines with J gene TRBJ2-1, with a tentative D call TRBD2 (6 bases). This CDR3 spans 16 amino acids. Germline V gene sequence: CDR1 LGHDT, CDR2 YNNKEL (reference sequence). Trimming removed 0 bases at V and 10 bases at J, with 19 bases between. CDR3 nucleotides: TGTGCCAGCAGCCAAGATACGAGACTAGTCACTGGGGAGCAGTTCTTC. It translates to CASSQDTRLVTGEQFF.

V usage is TRBV30 and J usage is TRBJ1-6, with unresolved D. Trimming removed 0 bases at V and 9 bases at J, with 15 bases between. The CDR3 is made up of 15 amino acids. Germline V gene sequence: CDR1 GTSNPN, CDR2 SVGIG (reference sequence). The CDR3 loop reads CAWSVGPGSSSPLHF. CDR3 nucleotide sequence: TGTGCCTGGAGTGTGGGTCCGGGGAGTTCTTCACCCCTCCACTTT.

This chain uses TRBV12-5 with TRBJ1-3; 8 nucleotides match TRBD1. Germline V gene lookup returns CDR1 LGHNT and CDR2 FRNRAP. CDR3 size: 16 residues. The trim removed 5 bases at V and 4 bases at J, leaving 10 bases unmatched. CDR3: CASGNPGQAGGNTIYF. Written as DNA, the CDR3 is TGTGCTAGTGGTAATCCGGGACAGGCGGGAGGAAACACCATATATTTT.

The gene calls are TRBV5-8 and TRBJ1-2; D is perhaps TRBD1 (6 bases). V was clipped by 0 bases and J by 7 bases, with 16 bases between them. The CDR3 covers 15 residues. CDR1 is SGHTS, CDR2 YDEGEE, per germline. CDR3 region: CASSLGTTGLLGYTF. CDR3 nucleotide sequence: TGTGCCAGCAGCTTGGGTACTACAGGGTTGCTTGGCTACACCTTC.

This chain joins TRBV2 and TRBJ2-7, with TRBD1 as a possible D gene (6 bases). CDR1 is SNHLY and CDR2 is FYNNEI in the germline V gene. Trimming shortened V by 1 base and J by 5 bases, and 12 bases separated the two germline ends. The CDR3 extends over 14 amino acids. CDR3 DNA: TGTGCCAGCAGTGAAGGTGAGGGGGTGAACGAGCAGTACTTC. Its protein product is CASSEGEGVNEQYF.

This rearrangement joins TRBV30 to TRBJ1-1; D is undetermined. Germline V gene lookup returns CDR1 GTSNPN and CDR2 SVGIG (reference sequence). Trimming took off 5 bases at V and 5 bases at J, with 12 bases between the two ends. This CDR3 spans 12 amino acids. In DNA form, the CDR3 reads TGTGCCTGGGTTGTCGGCGGGACTGAAGCTTTCTTT. This codes for CAWVVGGTEAFF.

V usage is TRBV19 and J usage is TRBJ2-1, with D uncertain. Per germline, CDR1 LNHDA and CDR2 SQIVND (reference sequence). The CDR3 contains 15 residues. V was cut by 3 bases and J by 4 bases, with 13 bases left in between. Here the CDR3 reads CASSIRRNPYNEQFF. CDR3 DNA: TGTGCCAGTAGTATCCGGCGGAATCCATACAATGAGCAGTTCTTC.

V is TRBV28 and J is TRBJ1-5; unclear D gene. The germline gives CDR1 MDHEN, CDR2 SYDVKM. The CDR3 is 12 residues long. Trimming took off 2 bases at V and 7 bases at J, with 6 bases between the two ends. The chain's CDR3 is CASSLREQPQHF. The CDR3 nucleotides read TGTGCCAGCAGTTTAAGAGAACAGCCCCAGCATTTT. The full variable domain, in which reference TRBV28 and TRBJ1-5 provide the parts outside the CDR3, is DVKVTQSSRYLVKRTGEKVFLECVQDMDHENMFWYRQDPGLGLRLIYFSYDVKMKEKGDIPEGYSVSREKKERFSLILESASTNQTSMYLCASSLREQPQHFGDGTRLSIL.

The DNA for the CDR3 is TGTGCCAGCAGCTTGGGCTCCAATACGCAGTATTTT. Translating gives CASSLGSNTQYF. The V gene is TRBV7-9, the J gene TRBJ2-3, with D uncertain. This CDR3 has 12 residues. Per germline, CDR1 SEHNR and CDR2 FQNEAQ (reference sequence). V lost 3 bases to trimming and J lost 7 bases, with 8 bases between them.